The 5 T cell receptor beta chains below all came from one sample that was sequenced in a study of beta chain features in type 1 diabetes. No antigens are known for them. The study, taken as a whole, reports: Type 1 diabetes patients showed a moderate but significant shortening of TCRB CDR3s in all four CD4+ subsets.

Expressed TCRB transcripts were sequenced because the isolated RNA had all been reverse transcribed beforehand. Profiling relied on immunoSEQ multiplex PCR, and the TCRdb table lists in-frame clones only, not all of them. Of around 310,000 clones listed, approximately 13% are singletons. The sample consisted of naive CD4+ T cells from blood. These receptors all come from a young woman with type 1 diabetes.

The chain recombines TRBV10-3 with TRBJ2-1; D possibly corresponds to TRBD2 (5 bases). V was trimmed by 6 bases and J by 4 bases, leaving 13 bases between them. The CDR3 runs 14 residues. Germline loops: CDR1 ENHRY, CDR2 SYGVKD. The CDR3 protein is CAIRDLSHYNEQFF. For the CDR3, the DNA is TGTGCCATCAGGGACTTGTCCCATTACAATGAGCAGTTCTTC.

The CDR3 protein is CASAHSRSYEQYV. The CDR3 DNA is TGTGCCAGCGCCCATTCTAGGTCCTACGAGCAGTACGTC. The chain uses TRBV7-2 and TRBJ2-7; D unresolved. Per the germline V gene, CDR1 is SGHTA and CDR2 is FQGNSA. The CDR3 sequence is 13 residues long. V shed 8 bases and J shed 1 base, with 12 bases lying between them.

This clone was observed a few times. The chain joins TRBV20-1 to TRBJ2-3; D unresolved. The CDR3 sequence is 10 residues long. The V end lost 7 bases, the J end lost 4 bases, and 6 bases lay between the germline ends. Per germline, CDR1 DFQATT and CDR2 SNEGSKA (reference sequence). The CDR3 loop reads CSVFSDTQYF. The CDR3 DNA is TGCAGTGTTTTCTCAGATACGCAGTATTTT.

The rearrangement links TRBV19 to TRBJ2-1; D ambiguous. The CDR3 totals 14 residues. Germline CDR1 reads LNHDA; CDR2 reads SQIVND (reference sequence). V was cut by 6 bases and J by 8 bases, with 17 bases left in between. DNA for the CDR3: TGTGCCAGTAGAGTGGCAGGTGGGTCGTATGAGCAGTTCTTC. Its protein product is CASRVAGGSYEQFF.

This rearrangement joins TRBV10-3 to TRBJ2-7; the D is unclear. This CDR3 comprises 13 residues. Germline CDR1 ENHRY, CDR2 SYGVKD. V lost 0 bases and J lost 3, with 6 bases in between. The CDR3 here is CAISESSNYEQYV. In DNA, the CDR3 is TGTGCCATCAGTGAGTCTTCGAACTACGAGCAGTACGTC.